The next 21 T cell receptor beta chains were all read from a single sample in a study of identical twins. TCRdb passed the 5' RACE reads through MiXCR, listing each CDR3 protein once. This sample carries about 330,000 distinct CDR3 sequences, roughly 12% of them seen once, and the ten largest clones take just over 7%. The sample was also linked to a second study, of yellow fever vaccine responses in identical twins.

Material: CD8+ T cells sorted from blood. The receptors were sampled from a woman under 30 in good health.

V usage is TRBV29-1 and J usage is TRBJ2-3; no firm D call. Germline V lookup: CDR1 SQVTM, CDR2 ANQGSEA. The CDR3 sequence is 14 residues long. V dropped 0 bases and J dropped 6 bases, with 13 bases sitting between them. CDR3 sequence: CSVEDLGFMDTQYF. The CDR3 DNA follows: TGCAGCGTTGAAGATTTGGGGTTCATGGATACGCAGTATTTT.

Ten or more counts support this clonotype. V is TRBV29-1 and J is TRBJ1-2; maybe TRBD1 (6 bases). V lost 1 base to trimming and J lost 3 bases, with 18 bases between them. The germline V gene has CDR1 SQVTM and CDR2 ANQGSEA. The CDR3 is 16 residues long. CDR3 nucleotide sequence: TGCAGCGTTGAAGGAGATCCCGGGGGGCTGTACTATGGCTACACCTTC. It specifies CSVEGDPGGLYYGYTF.

This clonotype was counted only a few times. The rearrangement links TRBV7-9 to TRBJ2-2; possibly TRBD1 or TRBD2 for D (5 bases each). Germline V gene lookup returns CDR1 SEHNR and CDR2 FQNEAQ (reference sequence). V was pared by 8 bases and J by 6 bases, with 13 bases between. This CDR3 comprises 13 residues. The CDR3 nucleotides read TGTGCCAGCGAGGGGATCCCCCCCGGGGAGCTGTTTTTT. Amino acid sequence: CASEGIPPGELFF.

In its sample, this clonotype was seen many times. The chain has TRBV29-1 and TRBJ2-6; TRBD1 might be the D (6 bases). CDR3 length equals 16 residues. CDR1 and CDR2 from the germline V gene are SQVTM and ANQGSEA. V was clipped by 0 bases and J by 0 bases, with 9 bases between them. CDR3 sequence: CSVEEGQPSGANVLTF. The CDR3 DNA reads as TGCAGCGTTGAAGAGGGACAACCCTCTGGGGCCAACGTCCTGACTTTC.

This rearrangement joins TRBV6-5 to TRBJ2-5; the match to TRBD1 covers 8 bases. Germline V gives CDR1 MNHEY, CDR2 SVGAGI. Trimming took 4 bases from V and 5 from J; bases not matched to a gene: 9. CDR3 size: 15 residues. CDR3 amino acids: CASSSGQGDVETQYF. The DNA for the CDR3 is TGTGCCAGCAGTTCAGGACAGGGCGATGTGGAGACCCAGTACTTC.

This chain links TRBV3-1 with TRBJ2-5; D is unresolved. Trimming took off 0 bases at V and 4 bases at J, with 15 bases between the two ends. The germline gives CDR1 LGHDT, CDR2 YNNKEL (reference sequence). This CDR3 region has 16 residues. Written as DNA, the CDR3 is TGTGCCAGCAGCCAAGAAGGTCCCGGGCACCGAGAGACCCAGTACTTC. Translating gives CASSQEGPGHRETQYF.

This clonotype appeared a few times. The gene calls are TRBV28 and TRBJ2-6; 7 bases are shared with TRBD2. The CDR3 extends over 17 amino acids. Trimming cost V 5 bases and J 3 bases; bases outside gene matches: 10. Germline CDR1 and CDR2: MDHEN and SYDVKM. CDR3: CASSHGAGLFGANVLTF. The CDR3 bases are TGTGCCAGCAGTCACGGAGCGGGATTGTTTGGGGCCAACGTCCTGACTTTC.

The gene calls are TRBV6-5 and TRBJ2-7; tentative D call: TRBD2 (6 bases). The germline gives CDR1 MNHEY, CDR2 SVGAGI. The CDR3 consists of 12 residues. V lost 0 bases to trimming and J lost 6 bases, with 6 bases between them. The CDR3 reads CASSYSGGEQYF. Written as DNA, the CDR3 is TGTGCCAGCAGTTACTCGGGGGGCGAGCAGTACTTC.

This clonotype was counted a few times. The rearrangement uses TRBV9 and TRBJ2-1; D not certain. Germline-derived CDR1 and CDR2 are SGDLS and YYNGEE. CDR3 length: 14 residues. The V and J ends lost 1 base and 3 bases respectively, with 8 bases between them. CDR3 sequence (DNA): TGTGCCAGCAGCGTACTAGTAGACTACAATGAGCAGTTCTTC. It is translated as CASSVLVDYNEQFF.

The rearrangement uses TRBV7-8 and TRBJ2-3, with 13 bases fitting TRBD2. The CDR3 has 17 residues. Germline-derived CDR1 and CDR2 are SGHVS and FQNEAQ. Unmatched junction bases numbered 8, after V lost 2 bases and J lost 6 bases. In DNA form, the CDR3 reads TGTGCCAGCAGCTTAACCTGGACTAGCGGGAGCATGGATACGCAGTATTTT. The encoded protein is CASSLTWTSGSMDTQYF.

The chain combines TRBV20-1 with TRBJ2-3; D gene uncertain. The germline gives CDR1 DFQATT, CDR2 SNEGSKA (reference sequence). V gave up 3 bases and J gave up 5 bases, with 12 bases separating them. The CDR3 runs to 13 residues. In nucleotides, the CDR3 is TGCAGTGCTAGGTCCCCACATCAAGATACGCAGTATTTT. This translates into CSARSPHQDTQYF.

This clonotype occurred a few times. This rearrangement joins TRBV6-1 to TRBJ1-5; TRBD1 matches 7 bases. The J segment lost 7 bases and the V segment lost 1 base, leaving 7 bases of the junction unmatched. Germline V gene lookup returns CDR1 MNHNS and CDR2 SASEGT. This CDR3 is 15 amino acids long. The CDR3 sequence is CASSEGQGEGQPQHF. The CDR3, as DNA: TGTGCCAGCAGTGAAGGACAGGGCGAGGGGCAGCCCCAGCATTTT.

The chain employs TRBV27 and TRBJ2-1, with 12 bases matching TRBD2. The trim removed 6 bases at V and 6 bases at J, leaving 12 bases unmatched. The CDR3 has 17 amino acids. Per the germline V gene, CDR1 is MNHEY and CDR2 is SMNVEV (reference sequence). The DNA of the CDR3 is TGTGCCAGCAGAATATTGCTTAGGACTAGCGGGATCAATGAGCAGTTCTTC. It specifies CASRILLRTSGINEQFF.

This clonotype has a count of ten or more. The chain links TRBV2 to TRBJ2-7, with 8 positions matching TRBD1. The CDR3 runs 15 residues. Per germline, CDR1 SNHLY and CDR2 FYNNEI. J was trimmed by 3 bases and V by 1 base; bases with no gene match: 5. CDR3 region: CASSEGQGRLYEQYV. The CDR3 nucleotides are TGTGCCAGCAGTGAAGGACAGGGGCGACTCTACGAGCAGTACGTC.

Only a few counts were recorded for this clonotype. This chain links TRBV7-2 with TRBJ2-2; TRBD2 matches 10 bases. The CDR3 is made up of 16 amino acids. CDR1 SGHTA and CDR2 FQGNSA come from the germline V gene. The ends lost 5 bases at V and 5 bases at J; junction bases unmatched: 8. The chain's CDR3 is CASSALLAGQTGELFF. The CDR3 nucleotides are TGTGCCAGCAGCGCCTTACTAGCGGGGCAGACCGGGGAGCTGTTTTTT.

The sample holds a few counts of this clonotype. The chain is built from TRBV20-1 and TRBJ2-1; D not certain. The V end lost 6 bases, the J end lost 6 bases, and 18 bases lay between the germline ends. The CDR3 totals 14 residues. CDR1 and CDR2 from the germline V gene are DFQATT and SNEGSKA (reference sequence). CDR3 in amino acids: CSASDPIWGNEQFF. The CDR3 coding sequence is TGCAGTGCCTCAGACCCCATTTGGGGCAATGAGCAGTTCTTC.

This clonotype was counted ten times or more. The genes are TRBV7-6 and TRBJ2-1, with 8 positions matching TRBD1. Germline V gene sequence: CDR1 SGHVS, CDR2 FNYEAQ. The CDR3 covers 14 residues. J was trimmed by 5 bases and V by 5 bases; bases with no gene match: 5. CDR3 in DNA: TGTGCCAGCAGCCCCCCGGACAGGGACAATGAGCAGTTCTTC. It specifies CASSPPDRDNEQFF.

The CDR3 reads CASSSPRDSQETQYF. The CDR3 DNA reads TGTGCCAGCAGCTCGCCTCGGGACAGTCAAGAGACCCAGTACTTC. This chain uses TRBV13 with TRBJ2-5, with 7 bases matching TRBD1. V gave up 4 bases and J gave up 2 bases; unmatched junction bases: 7. CDR1 and CDR2 from the germline V gene are PRHDT and FYEKMQ (reference sequence). The CDR3 totals 15 residues.

This clonotype has just a few counts. The chain combines TRBV7-9 with TRBJ1-2, with D uncertain. Germline V gene lookup returns CDR1 SEHNR and CDR2 FQNEAQ (reference sequence). CDR3 size: 14 residues. Trimming removed 0 bases at V and 6 bases at J, with 11 bases between. CDR3 DNA: TGTGCCAGCAGCTTAGCGCGGGTCCGGAATGGCTACACCTTC. Translated, it gives CASSLARVRNGYTF.

This clonotype was seen a handful of times. The CDR3 loop is CASSFLLWDEQFF. DNA of the CDR3: TGTGCCAGCAGCTTCCTCCTCTGGGATGAGCAGTTCTTC. V is TRBV13 and J is TRBJ2-1; D uncertain. With 3 bases removed from V and 8 bases from J, the gap between germline ends came to 11 bases. The CDR3 has 13 amino acids. CDR1 is PRHDT and CDR2 is FYEKMQ in the germline V gene (reference sequence). Variable domain in full (rest from reference TRBV13 and TRBJ2-1): AAGVIQSPRHLIKEKRETATLKCYPIPRHDTVYWYQQGPGQDPQFLISFYEKMQSDKGSIPDRFSAQQFSDYHSELNMSSLELGDSALYFCASSFLLWDEQFFGPGTRLTVL.

This clonotype was seen a handful of times. This chain connects TRBV7-9 to TRBJ2-1; tentative D call: TRBD2 (5 bases). Trimming pared 2 bases from V and 2 bases from J, leaving 16 bases between. The length of the CDR3 is 17 residues. Germline CDR1 is SEHNR and CDR2 is FQNEAQ (reference sequence). The CDR3 region is CASSLSIASLTYNEQFF. CDR3 bases: TGTGCCAGCAGCTTATCGATAGCGAGTCTTACCTACAATGAGCAGTTCTTC.